A single sample gave rise to the 17 T cell receptor beta chains below, sequenced in a study of regulatory T cells in long-lasting Graves disease. Regarding time point: newly diagnosed GD, antithyroid drugs for less than 3 months. PBMCs were the source of the RNA used for TCR sequencing. Sequencing libraries for TCR beta were prepared with iRepertoire HTBI primers and Arm-PCR of CDR3 regions. Via MiXCR, TCRdb re-called the multiplex PCR reads, giving one row per CDR3 protein. The sample shows about 220,000 distinct CDR3 sequences, approximately 18% of them seen only once. The same sample was also studied in work on T cells in Graves' hyperthyroidism and ophthalmopathy.

The material sequenced was peripheral blood mononuclear cells (PBMCs), taken at new diagnosis, from a patient treated with antithyroid drugs. The origin of the receptors is a woman aged 25 to 39 with Graves disease.

In regard to this clonotype: A far larger clone is a single base away, which makes a read error likely. The chain employs TRBV2 and TRBJ2-4; D is perhaps TRBD1 (6 bases). The CDR3 runs 12 residues. CDR1 is SNHLY, CDR2 FYNNEI, per germline. CDR3 residues: CASSYQGNEQLF. For the CDR3, the DNA is TGTGCCAGCAGCTACCAGGGGAATGAGCAGCTCTTC.

This clonotype was seen at least ten times. The chain joins TRBV4-1 to TRBJ2-7; 15 positions agree with TRBD2. CDR3 length equals 18 residues. Germline values: CDR1 MGHRA, CDR2 YSYEKL. The V gene end was trimmed by 3 bases and the J gene end by 5 bases; junction bases not matched to a gene: 11. CDR3 protein: CASSHNPLGLAGGHEQYF. Written as DNA, the CDR3 is TGCGCCAGCAGCCACAACCCCTTGGGACTAGCGGGAGGCCACGAGCAGTACTTC.

This clonotype appeared many times. The chain joins TRBV12-5 to TRBJ2-5; D perhaps matches TRBD2 (6 bases). V was shortened by 5 bases and J by 1 base, with 17 bases between the two germline ends. The CDR3 extends over 16 amino acids. Germline V CDR1 and CDR2: LGHNT, FRNRAP. The CDR3, as DNA: TGTGCTAGTGGTCCTTCTATTAGGCGGGGCCAAGAGACCCAGTACTTC. It is translated as CASGPSIRRGQETQYF.

The rearrangement uses TRBV18 and TRBJ2-3; D is undetermined. V gave up 2 bases and J gave up 1 base, with 19 bases separating them. The CDR3 consists of 18 residues. CDR1 and CDR2 from the germline V gene are KGHSH and LQKENI. In DNA, the CDR3 is TGTGCCAGCTCACCATGGCCAGGAAGGCTTCATGGCACAGATACGCAGTATTTT. The encoded protein is CASSPWPGRLHGTDTQYF. Drawing the rest from reference TRBV18 and TRBJ2-3, the complete variable domain is NAGVMQNPRHLVRRRGQEARLRCSPMKGHSHVYWYRQLPEEGLKFMVYLQKENIIDESGMPKERFSAEFPKEGPSILRIQQVVRGDSAAYFCASSPWPGRLHGTDTQYFGPGTRLTVL.

This clonotype was counted many times. This chain connects TRBV6-2 or TRBV6-3 to TRBJ2-2; 11 bases line up with TRBD2. V lost 2 bases and J lost 6; bases outside the gene matches: 2. This CDR3 region has 15 residues. Germline CDR1 is MNHEY and CDR2 is SVGEGT. This CDR3 reads CASSYLAGGAGELFF. For the CDR3, the DNA is TGTGCCAGCAGTTACCTAGCGGGGGGCGCCGGGGAGCTGTTTTTT.

The chain carries TRBV7-2 and TRBJ1-5; D gene ambiguous. Trimming removed 1 base from V and 3 bases from J, with 10 bases in between. The V gene's germline CDR1 is SGHTA and CDR2 FQGNSA. This CDR3 comprises 15 residues. The CDR3 sequence: CASSLVSSINQPQHF. CDR3 DNA sequence: TGTGCCAGCAGCTTAGTTTCCAGCATCAATCAGCCCCAGCATTTT.

There are a few counts of this clonotype. V usage is TRBV3-1 and J usage is TRBJ2-1; D is unresolved. The CDR3 covers 15 residues. Trimming removed 8 bases from V and 0 bases from J, with 14 bases in between. Germline CDR1 and CDR2: LGHDT and YNNKEL (reference sequence). Here the CDR3 reads CASSPRSSSYNEQFF. DNA of the CDR3: TGTGCCAGCTCACCAAGGTCCAGCTCCTACAATGAGCAGTTCTTC.

This clonotype was recorded at least ten times. V gene TRBV19 combines with J gene TRBJ1-1; 8 bases are shared with TRBD1. CDR1 LNHDA and CDR2 SQIVND come from the germline V gene (reference sequence). J was trimmed by 4 bases and V by 5 bases; bases with no gene match: 9. The CDR3 contains 15 residues. DNA for the CDR3: TGTGCCAGTAGTCCCCGGACAGGGACGGGCACTGAAGCTTTCTTT. This translates into CASSPRTGTGTEAFF.

This clonotype was found many times. The gene calls are TRBV29-1 and TRBJ1-2, with 7 bases fitting TRBD1. CDR3 length: 13 amino acids. J was trimmed by 6 bases and V by 6 bases; bases with no gene match: 10. The germline V gene encodes CDR1 SQVTM and CDR2 ANQGSEA. The DNA for the CDR3 is TGCAGCGTCCTAACAGGGGCTTGGGATGGCTACACCTTC. It translates to CSVLTGAWDGYTF.

The chain is built from TRBV19 and TRBJ2-2; D perhaps matches TRBD2 (6 bases). The germline V and J ends were trimmed by 7 bases and 2 bases, with 14 bases remaining between them. CDR1 is LNHDA and CDR2 is SQIVND in the germline V gene (reference sequence). The CDR3 loop spans 15 amino acids. The CDR3 is CASTDRRGNTGELFF. CDR3 nucleotide sequence: TGTGCCAGTACCGACCGGAGGGGAAACACCGGGGAGCTGTTTTTT.

To note about this clonotype: As the CDR3 is not closed by the conserved phenylalanine or tryptophan, this likely results from a read error. The CDR3 region is CSARVSEDRGAQYL. CDR3 DNA: TGCAGTGCTAGAGTTTCGGAGGATCGTGGGGCCCAGTACCTC. The rearrangement links TRBV20-1 to TRBJ2-1; the D gene is possibly TRBD2 (5 bases). The DNA end is a closer match to TRBJ2-5, so the J assignment may be wrong. In germline, CDR1 is DFQATT, CDR2 SNEGSKA (reference sequence). The length of the CDR3 is 14 residues.

This clonotype has a count of ten or more. The gene calls are TRBV30 and TRBJ1-4; no firm D call. V lost 7 bases and J lost 3, with 15 bases in between. Germline CDR1 and CDR2: GTSNPN and SVGIG (reference sequence). CDR3 size: 14 residues. The CDR3 protein is CASSIRNPNEKLFF. CDR3 nucleotide sequence: TGTGCCTCCTCTATCCGAAACCCTAATGAAAAACTGTTTTTT. Using reference TRBV30 and TRBJ1-4 for the parts outside the CDR3, the full variable domain is SQTIHQWPATLVQPVGSPLSLECTVEGTSNPNLYWYRQAAGRGLQLLFYSVGIGQISSEVPQNLSASRPQDRQFILSSKKLLLSDSGFYLCASSIRNPNEKLFFGSGTQLSVL.

The chain combines TRBV30 with TRBJ1-1, with a possible D match to TRBD1 (5 bases). CDR1 and CDR2 (germline): GTSNPN, SVGIG (reference sequence). V was trimmed by 0 bases and J by 0 bases, leaving 11 bases between them. There are 15 residues in the CDR3. CDR3 coding DNA: TGTGCCTGGAGTGTGACAGATGCCCTGAACACTGAAGCTTTCTTT. Its protein product is CAWSVTDALNTEAFF. Full variable domain (missing parts from reference TRBV30 and TRBJ1-1): SQTIHQWPATLVQPVGSPLSLECTVEGTSNPNLYWYRQAAGRGLQLLFYSVGIGQISSEVPQNLSASRPQDRQFILSSKKLLLSDSGFYLCAWSVTDALNTEAFFGQGTRLTVV.

This clonotype was observed many times. The V gene is TRBV6-1, the J gene TRBJ1-2, with TRBD1 identical over 7 bases. This CDR3 has 15 amino acids. Trimming cost V 7 bases and J 7 bases; bases outside gene matches: 15. The V gene's germline CDR1 is MNHNS and CDR2 SASEGT. This chain's CDR3 is CASTPTDRVWAGYTF. DNA of the CDR3: TGTGCCAGCACCCCCACCGACAGGGTTTGGGCTGGCTACACCTTC.

In its sample, this clonotype was seen many times. J is TRBJ1-1 and V is TRBV27; 9 nucleotides agree with TRBD1. V dropped 5 bases and J dropped 3; count of bases not matched to a gene: 7. This CDR3 has 15 residues. CDR1 is MNHEY, CDR2 SMNVEV, per germline (reference sequence). The CDR3 DNA reads TGTGCCAGCAGTGGGGTCAGGACAGGGGACACTGAAGCTTTCTTT. It codes for CASSGVRTGDTEAFF.

This clonotype was seen a few times. Since a much larger clone is just one base distant, this may be a read error. The conserved final phenylalanine or tryptophan is absent from the CDR3, which likely points to a read error. V gene TRBV28 combines with J gene TRBJ1-5; D uncertain. CDR1 MDHEN and CDR2 SYDVKM come from the germline V gene. Trimming took 7 bases from V and 0 from J, leaving 16 bases between them. The CDR3 length is 16 residues. The CDR3 DNA sequence: TGTGCCAGCACCCAGGACTCCCACCCTAGCAATCAGCCCCAGCATTCT. It is translated as CASTQDSHPSNQPQHS.

This clonotype was seen ten or more times. The rearrangement uses TRBV28 and TRBJ1-2, with 8 nucleotides matching TRBD1. Germline-derived CDR1 and CDR2 are MDHEN and SYDVKM. The CDR3 is 15 amino acids. V was clipped by 4 bases and J by 5 bases; unmatched bases: 9. CDR3 in amino acids: CASSYNPGTGYGYTF. The CDR3 DNA reads as TGTGCCAGCAGTTACAATCCCGGGACAGGTTATGGCTACACCTTC.